These 2 T cell receptor beta chains came from one sample sequenced in a study of PD-L1 blockade in urothelial cancer (dated by TCRdb to the late 2010s). What the time point label conveys for this sample: peripheral blood 6 weeks after treatment start. The library was generated by the immunoSEQ multiplex PCR assay. TCRdb retrieved this table from immuneACCESS and kept in-frame rearrangements only. Not all clones are present; in checked studies, unresolved V genes account for under half, and no reason is known for the remainder. Within this sample are tens of thousands of clones, with more than 70% of them counted one time only. The top ten hold 11% of the sample. Here the sequenced sample was PBMCs, taken around atezolizumab (anti-PD-L1) treatment. These receptors originate from a man aged 60 to 75 with urothelial cancer.

This chain connects TRBV11-2 to TRBJ2-5; possible D gene TRBD1, 6 bases. The CDR3 totals 13 residues. V was cut by 9 bases and J by 5 bases, with 16 bases left in between. CDR1 SGHAT and CDR2 FQNNGV come from the germline V gene. This chain's CDR3 is CASSWGRWETQYF. The CDR3 DNA is TGTGCCAGTTCCTGGGGGCGCTGGGAGACCCAGTACTTC. Together with reference TRBV11-2 and TRBJ2-5, the CDR3 gives the full variable domain: EAGVAQSPRYKIIEKRQSVAFWCNPISGHATLYWYQQILGQGPKLLIQFQNNGVVDDSQLPKDRFSAERLKGVDSTLKIQPAKLEDSAVYLCASSWGRWETQYFGPGTRLLVL.

V gene TRBV6-6 combines with J gene TRBJ1-5; D perhaps matches TRBD1 (5 bases). Trimming removed 2 bases at V and 4 bases at J, with 15 bases between. The CDR3 has 16 amino acids. Germline CDR1 and CDR2: MNHNY and SVGAGI (reference sequence). The CDR3 is CASSYRGRGPNQPQHF. The CDR3 nucleotides read TGTGCCAGCAGTTACAGGGGTAGGGGCCCGAATCAGCCCCAGCATTTT.